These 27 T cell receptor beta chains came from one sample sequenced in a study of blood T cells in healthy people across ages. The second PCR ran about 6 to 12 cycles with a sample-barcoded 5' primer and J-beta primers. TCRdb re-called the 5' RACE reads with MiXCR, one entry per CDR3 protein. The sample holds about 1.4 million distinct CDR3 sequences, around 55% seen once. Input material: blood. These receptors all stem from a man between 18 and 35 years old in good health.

In nucleotides, the CDR3 is TGTGCCAGCTCACCACTAGGACTCATCAACTTTTTATCCTACGAGCAGTACTTC. Protein: CASSPLGLINFLSYEQYF. This chain joins TRBV18 and TRBJ2-7, with D possibly being TRBD2 (5 bases). CDR1 KGHSH and CDR2 LQKENI come from the germline V gene. This CDR3 has 18 amino acids. The V and J ends lost 1 base and 1 base respectively, with 20 bases between them.

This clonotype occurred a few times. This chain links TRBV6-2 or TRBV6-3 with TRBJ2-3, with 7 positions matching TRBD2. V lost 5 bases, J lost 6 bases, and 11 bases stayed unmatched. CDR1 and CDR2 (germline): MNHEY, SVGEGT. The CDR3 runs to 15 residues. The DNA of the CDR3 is TGTGCCAGCAGTCCCCGGGGGGTCCTGAAGGATACGCAGTATTTT. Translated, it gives CASSPRGVLKDTQYF.

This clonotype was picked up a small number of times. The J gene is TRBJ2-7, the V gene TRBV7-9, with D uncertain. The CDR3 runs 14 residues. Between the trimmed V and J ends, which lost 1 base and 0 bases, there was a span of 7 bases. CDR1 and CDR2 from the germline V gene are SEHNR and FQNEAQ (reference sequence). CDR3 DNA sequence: TGTGCCAGCAGCTTAGACGGGCTCTCCTACGAGCAGTACTTC. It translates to CASSLDGLSYEQYF.

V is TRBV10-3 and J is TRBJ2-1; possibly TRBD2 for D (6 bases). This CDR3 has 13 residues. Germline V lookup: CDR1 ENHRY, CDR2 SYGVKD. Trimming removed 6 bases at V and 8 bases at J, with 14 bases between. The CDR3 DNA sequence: TGTGCCATCAGCCGGGACTGGGGGGATGAGCAGTTCTTC. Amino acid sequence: CAISRDWGDEQFF.

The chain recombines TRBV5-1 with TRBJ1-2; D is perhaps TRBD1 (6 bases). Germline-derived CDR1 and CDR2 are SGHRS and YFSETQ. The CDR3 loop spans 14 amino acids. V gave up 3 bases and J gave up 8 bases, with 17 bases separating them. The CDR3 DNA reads TGCGCCAGCAGCTCCGAGGGGGGGTTGGGAGGCTACACCTTC. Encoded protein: CASSSEGGLGGYTF.

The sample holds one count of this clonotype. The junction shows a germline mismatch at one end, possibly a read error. The chain's CDR3 is CASSYSGRTFAKNIQYF. For the CDR3, the DNA is TGTGCCAGCAGTTACTCGGGAAGGACTTTTGCCAAAAACATTCAATACTTC. V is TRBV6-5 and J is TRBJ2-4, with TRBD2 as a possible D gene (5 bases). Germline assignment: CDR1 MNHEY and CDR2 SVGAGI. The CDR3 has 17 amino acids.

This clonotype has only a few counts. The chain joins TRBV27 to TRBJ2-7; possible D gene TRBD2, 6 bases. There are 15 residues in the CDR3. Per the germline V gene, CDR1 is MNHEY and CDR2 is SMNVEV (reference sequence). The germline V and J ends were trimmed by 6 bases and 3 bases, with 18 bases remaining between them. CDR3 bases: TGTGCCAGCAGCCAAAACATCAACGGGGGCTACGAGCAGTACTTC. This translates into CASSQNINGGYEQYF.

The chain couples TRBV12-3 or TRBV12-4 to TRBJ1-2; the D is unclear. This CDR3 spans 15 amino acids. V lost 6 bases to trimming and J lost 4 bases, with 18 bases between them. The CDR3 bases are TGTGCCAGCAGCTGGGAAGGACTGTCAACCTATGGCTACACCTTC. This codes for CASSWEGLSTYGYTF.

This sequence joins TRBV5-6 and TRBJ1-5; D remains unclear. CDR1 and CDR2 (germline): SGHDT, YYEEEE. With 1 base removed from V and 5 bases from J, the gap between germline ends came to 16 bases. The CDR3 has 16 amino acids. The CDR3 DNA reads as TGTGCCAGCAGCTTGTCGAGACCGAGGCAGGATCAGCCCCAGCATTTT. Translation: CASSLSRPRQDQPQHF.

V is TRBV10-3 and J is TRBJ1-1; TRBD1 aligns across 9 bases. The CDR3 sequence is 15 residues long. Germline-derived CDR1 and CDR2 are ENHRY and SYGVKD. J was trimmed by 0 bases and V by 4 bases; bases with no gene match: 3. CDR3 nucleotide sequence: TGTGCCATCAGTGTCACAGGGGGCATGAACACTGAAGCTTTCTTT. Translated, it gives CAISVTGGMNTEAFF.

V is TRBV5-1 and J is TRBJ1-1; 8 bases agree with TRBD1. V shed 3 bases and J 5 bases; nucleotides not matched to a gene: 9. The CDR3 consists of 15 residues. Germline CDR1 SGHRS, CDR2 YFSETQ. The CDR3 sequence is CASSSTTGEDTEAFF. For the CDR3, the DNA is TGCGCCAGCAGCTCAACGACAGGGGAGGATACTGAAGCTTTCTTT.

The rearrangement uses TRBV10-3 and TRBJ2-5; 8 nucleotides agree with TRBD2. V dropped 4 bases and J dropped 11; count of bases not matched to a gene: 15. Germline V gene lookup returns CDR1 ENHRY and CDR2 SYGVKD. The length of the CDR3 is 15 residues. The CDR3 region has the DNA TGTGCCATCAGTGCCCCAAGCGGGAGCTCCTACGGGCAGTACTTC. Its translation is CAISAPSGSSYGQYF.

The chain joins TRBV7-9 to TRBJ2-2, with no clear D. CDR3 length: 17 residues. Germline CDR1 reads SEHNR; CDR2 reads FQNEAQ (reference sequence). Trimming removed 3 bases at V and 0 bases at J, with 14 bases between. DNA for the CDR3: TGTGCCAGCAGCTTTAAGTTTGCACGATCGAACACCGGGGAGCTGTTTTTT. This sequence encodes CASSFKFARSNTGELFF.

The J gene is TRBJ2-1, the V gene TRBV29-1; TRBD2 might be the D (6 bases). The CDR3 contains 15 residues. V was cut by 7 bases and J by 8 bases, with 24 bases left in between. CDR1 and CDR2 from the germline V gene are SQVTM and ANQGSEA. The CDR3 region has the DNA TGCAGCGCCACGACAGCCGGGACTCCCCTAGATGAGCAGTTCTTC. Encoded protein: CSATTAGTPLDEQFF.

CDR3 nucleotides: TGTGCCAGCAGACAAACAGGGGGACTCAGAAACACCATATATTTT. Translating it yields CASRQTGGLRNTIYF. The chain has TRBV6-6 and TRBJ1-3, with 8 bases matching TRBD1. The CDR3 contains 15 residues. V gave up 6 bases and J gave up 5 bases; unmatched junction bases: 9. Germline CDR1 and CDR2: MNHNY and SVGAGI (reference sequence).

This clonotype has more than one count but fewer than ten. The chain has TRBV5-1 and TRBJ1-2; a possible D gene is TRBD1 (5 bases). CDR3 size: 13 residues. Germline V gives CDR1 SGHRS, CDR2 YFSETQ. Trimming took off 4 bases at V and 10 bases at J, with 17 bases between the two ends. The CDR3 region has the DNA TGCGCCAGCAGCGTGGACCAGGGTAGCGACTACACCTTC. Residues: CASSVDQGSDYTF. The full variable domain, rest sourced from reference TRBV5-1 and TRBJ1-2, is KAGVTQTPRYLIKTRGQQVTLSCSPISGHRSVSWYQQTPGQGLQFLFEYFSETQRNKGNFPGRFSGRQFSNSRSEMNVSTLELGDSALYLCASSVDQGSDYTFGSGTRLTVV.

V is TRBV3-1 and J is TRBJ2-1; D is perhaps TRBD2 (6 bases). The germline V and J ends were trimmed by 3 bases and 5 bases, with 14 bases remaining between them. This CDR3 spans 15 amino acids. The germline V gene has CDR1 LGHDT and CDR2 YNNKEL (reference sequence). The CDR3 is CASSQSGTGDNEQFF. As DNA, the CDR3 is TGTGCCAGCAGCCAGTCCGGGACTGGCGACAATGAGCAGTTCTTC.

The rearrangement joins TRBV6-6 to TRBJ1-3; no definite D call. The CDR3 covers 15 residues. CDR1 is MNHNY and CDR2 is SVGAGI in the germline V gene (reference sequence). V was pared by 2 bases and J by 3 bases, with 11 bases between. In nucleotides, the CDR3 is TGTGCCAGCAGTTACAGTCTAGCGGTTGGAAACACCATATATTTT. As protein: CASSYSLAVGNTIYF.

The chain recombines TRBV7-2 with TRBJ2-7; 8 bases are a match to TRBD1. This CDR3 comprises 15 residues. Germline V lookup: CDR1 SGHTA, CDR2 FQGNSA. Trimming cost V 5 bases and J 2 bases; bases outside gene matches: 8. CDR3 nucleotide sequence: TGTGCCAGCAGCCGTGCCGGGACAGGCACCTACGAGCAGTACTTC. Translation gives CASSRAGTGTYEQYF.

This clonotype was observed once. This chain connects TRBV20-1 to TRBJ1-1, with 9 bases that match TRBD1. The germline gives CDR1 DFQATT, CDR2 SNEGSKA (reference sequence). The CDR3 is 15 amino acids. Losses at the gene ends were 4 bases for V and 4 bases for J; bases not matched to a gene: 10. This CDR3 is CSAIVPGQGSTEAFF. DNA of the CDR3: TGCAGTGCTATAGTCCCGGGACAGGGTAGCACTGAAGCTTTCTTT.

In DNA form, the CDR3 reads TGTGCCAGCAGCCAAGATTTCACGGGACAGAAGACCCAGTACTTC. This gives the protein CASSQDFTGQKTQYF. This sequence joins TRBV3-1 and TRBJ2-7; 7 bases align to TRBD1. The assigned J gene may be wrong: the sequence end matches TRBJ2-5 better. There are 15 residues in the CDR3. Germline V CDR1 and CDR2: LGHDT, YNNKEL (reference sequence).

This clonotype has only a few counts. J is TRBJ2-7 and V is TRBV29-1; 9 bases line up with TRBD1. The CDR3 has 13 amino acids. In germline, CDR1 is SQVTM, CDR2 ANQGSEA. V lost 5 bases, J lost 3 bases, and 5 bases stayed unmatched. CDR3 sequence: CSVTGTGYYEQYF. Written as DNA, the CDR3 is TGCAGCGTTACCGGGACAGGGTACTACGAGCAGTACTTC.

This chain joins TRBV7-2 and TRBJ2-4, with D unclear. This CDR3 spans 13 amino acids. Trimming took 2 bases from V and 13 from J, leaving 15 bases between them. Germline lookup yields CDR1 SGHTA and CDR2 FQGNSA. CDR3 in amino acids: CASSLRQRGVQYF. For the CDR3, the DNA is TGTGCCAGCAGCTTACGCCAGCGAGGTGTGCAGTACTTC.

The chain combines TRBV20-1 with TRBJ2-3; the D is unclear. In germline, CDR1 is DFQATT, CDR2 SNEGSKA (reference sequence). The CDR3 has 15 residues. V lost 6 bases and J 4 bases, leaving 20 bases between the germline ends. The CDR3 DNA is TGCAGTGCCCTGCCTTTAGGGCAGCCCTCAGATACGCAGTATTTT. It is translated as CSALPLGQPSDTQYF.

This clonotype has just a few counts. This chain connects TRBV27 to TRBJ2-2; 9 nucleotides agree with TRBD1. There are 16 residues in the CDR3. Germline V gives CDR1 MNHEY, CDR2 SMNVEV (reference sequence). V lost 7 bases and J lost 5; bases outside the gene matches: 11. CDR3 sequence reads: CASTSSRDRVTGELFF. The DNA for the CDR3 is TGTGCCAGCACCTCATCCCGGGACAGGGTGACCGGGGAGCTGTTTTTT.

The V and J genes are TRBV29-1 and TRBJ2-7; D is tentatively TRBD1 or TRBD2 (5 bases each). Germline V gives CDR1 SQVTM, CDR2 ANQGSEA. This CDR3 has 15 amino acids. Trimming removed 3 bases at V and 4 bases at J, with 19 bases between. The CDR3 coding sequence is TGCAGCGTTGACACGGCCCAGGGAGCGACGTACGAGCAGTACTTC. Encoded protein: CSVDTAQGATYEQYF.

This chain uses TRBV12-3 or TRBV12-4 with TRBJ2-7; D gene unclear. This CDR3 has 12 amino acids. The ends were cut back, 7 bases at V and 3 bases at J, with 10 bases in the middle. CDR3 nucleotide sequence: TGTGCCAGCACCGGCACTTTCTACGAGCAGTACTTC. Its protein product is CASTGTFYEQYF.